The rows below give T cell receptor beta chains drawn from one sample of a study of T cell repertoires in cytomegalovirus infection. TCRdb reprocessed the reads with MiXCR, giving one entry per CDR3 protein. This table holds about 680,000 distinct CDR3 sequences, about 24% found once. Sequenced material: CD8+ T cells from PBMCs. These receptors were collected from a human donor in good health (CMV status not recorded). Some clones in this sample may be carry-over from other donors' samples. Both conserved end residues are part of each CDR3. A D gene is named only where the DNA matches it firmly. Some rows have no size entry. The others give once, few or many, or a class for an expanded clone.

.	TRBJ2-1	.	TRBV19	CATIKLGTQFF	TGTGCCACCATCAAATTGGGAACGCAGTTCTTC
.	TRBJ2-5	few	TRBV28	CASKRRGREETQYF	TGTGCCAGCAAGAGGAGGGGGCGAGAAGAGACCCAGTACTTC
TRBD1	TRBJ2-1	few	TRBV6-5	CASSRGQGPEGEQFF	TGTGCCAGCAGCCGCGGACAGGGTCCTGAAGGTGAGCAGTTCTTC
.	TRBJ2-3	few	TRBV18	CASSSDLGVSPQDTQYF	TGTGCCAGCTCATCCGACTTGGGGGTTTCACCCCAGGATACGCAGTATTTT
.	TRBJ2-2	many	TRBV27	CASSLGANTGELFF	TGTGCCAGCAGCTTAGGGGCGAACACCGGGGAGCTGTTTTTT
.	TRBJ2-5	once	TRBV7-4	CASSLIQEQETQYF	TGTGCCAGCAGCTTGATCCAGGAGCAGGAGACCCAGTACTTC
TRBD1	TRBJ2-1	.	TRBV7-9	CTNSMTGNNEQFF	TGTACCAACTCAATGACAGGGAACAATGAGCAGTTCTTC
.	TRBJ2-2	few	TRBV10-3	CAIETNTGELFF	TGTGCCATCGAAACGAACACCGGGGAGCTGTTTTTT
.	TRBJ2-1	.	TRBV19	CASDHGGSNEQFF	TGTGCCAGTGACCACGGGGGATCCAATGAGCAGTTCTTC
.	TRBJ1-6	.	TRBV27	CASSLSSYSSYNSPLHF	TGTGCCAGCAGTTTATCATCTTACAGCTCCTATAATTCACCCCTCCACTTT
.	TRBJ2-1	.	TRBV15	CATSPIRGYNKQFF	TGTGCCACCAGCCCGATTAGAGGGTACAATAAGCAGTTCTTC
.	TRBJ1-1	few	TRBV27	CASSLRGARTEAFF	TGTGCCAGCAGTTTAAGAGGGGCTAGGACTGAAGCTTTCTTT
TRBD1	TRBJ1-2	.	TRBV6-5	CAGSFRTGAKGGYTF	TGTGCCGGCAGCTTCAGGACAGGTGCAAAGGGGGGCTACACCTTC
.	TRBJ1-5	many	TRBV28	CASSRGINQPQHF	TGTGCCAGCAGTAGGGGTATCAATCAGCCCCAGCATTTT
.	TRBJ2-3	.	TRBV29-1	CSVEGTDRSTDTQYF	TGCAGCGTTGAGGGGACGGATAGAAGCACAGATACGCAGTATTTT
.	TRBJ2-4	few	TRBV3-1	CASSQDREGFKNIQYF	TGTGCCAGCAGCCAAGATAGAGAGGGATTCAAAAACATTCAGTACTTC
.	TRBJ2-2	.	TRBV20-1	CSARDLTLGELFF	TGCAGTGCTAGAGATCTGACCCTCGGGGAGCTGTTTTTT
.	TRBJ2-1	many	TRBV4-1	CASSRSYGGLGEQFF	TGCGCCAGCAGCCGGAGTTACGGGGGGCTAGGTGAGCAGTTCTTC
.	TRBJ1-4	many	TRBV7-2	CASSLNGGPNEKLFF	TGTGCCAGCAGCTTAAACGGGGGTCCAAATGAAAAACTGTTTTTT
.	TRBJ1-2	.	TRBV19	CASSIEDRFYGYTF	TGTGCCAGTAGTATAGAGGACAGATTCTATGGCTACACCTTC
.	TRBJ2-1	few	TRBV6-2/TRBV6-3	CASSYGGTPYNEQFF	TGTGCCAGCAGTTACGGGGGGACCCCCTACAATGAGCAGTTCTTC
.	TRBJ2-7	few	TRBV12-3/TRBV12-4	CASSLARQEQYF	TGTGCCAGCAGTTTGGCCCGCCAGGAGCAGTACTTC
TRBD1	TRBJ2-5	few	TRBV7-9	CASKQGKETQYF	TGTGCCAGTAAACAGGGGAAAGAGACCCAGTACTTC
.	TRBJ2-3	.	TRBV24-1	CATSDRRVRTDTQYF	TGTGCCACCAGTGACCGACGGGTCAGGACGGATACGCAGTATTTT
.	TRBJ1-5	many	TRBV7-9	CASSWDMDSNQPQHF	TGTGCCAGCAGCTGGGACATGGATAGCAATCAGCCCCAGCATTTT
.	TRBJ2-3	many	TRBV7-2	CASSYERGTSTDTQYF	TGTGCCAGCAGCTATGAGAGAGGGACTAGCACAGATACGCAGTATTTT
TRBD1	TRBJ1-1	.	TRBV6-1	CASSPRDRMNTEAFF	TGTGCCAGCAGTCCCCGGGACAGGATGAACACTGAAGCTTTCTTT
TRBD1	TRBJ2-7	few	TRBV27	CASSGTGTGKYEQYF	TGTGCCAGCAGTGGGACCGGGACAGGGAAATACGAGCAGTACTTC
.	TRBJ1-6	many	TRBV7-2	CASSLSLKPVRSPLHF	TGTGCCAGCAGCTTGAGTCTAAAACCCGTTCGGTCACCCCTCCACTTT
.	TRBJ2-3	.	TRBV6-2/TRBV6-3	CASSYPRLGWYF	TGTGCCAGCAGTTACCCCCGACTCGGTTGGTATTTT
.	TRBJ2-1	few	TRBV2	CASTTNNEQFF	TGTGCCAGCACGACTAACAATGAGCAGTTCTTC